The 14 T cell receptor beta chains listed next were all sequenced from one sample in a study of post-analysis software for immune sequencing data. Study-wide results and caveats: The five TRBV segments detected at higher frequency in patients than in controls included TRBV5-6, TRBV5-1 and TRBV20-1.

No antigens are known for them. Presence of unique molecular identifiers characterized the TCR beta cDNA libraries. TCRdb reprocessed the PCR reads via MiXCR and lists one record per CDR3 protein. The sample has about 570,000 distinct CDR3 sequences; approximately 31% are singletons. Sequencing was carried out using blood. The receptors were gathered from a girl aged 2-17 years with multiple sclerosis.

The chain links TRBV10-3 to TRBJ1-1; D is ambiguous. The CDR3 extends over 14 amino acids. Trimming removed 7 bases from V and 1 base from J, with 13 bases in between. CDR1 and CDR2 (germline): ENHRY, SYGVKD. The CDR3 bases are TGTGCCATCACTTCCAGCGTAGGGAACACTGAAGCTTTCTTT. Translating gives CAITSSVGNTEAFF.

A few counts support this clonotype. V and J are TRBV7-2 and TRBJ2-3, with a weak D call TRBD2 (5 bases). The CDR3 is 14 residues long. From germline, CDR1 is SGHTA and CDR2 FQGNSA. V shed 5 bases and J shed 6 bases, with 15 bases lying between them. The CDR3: CASSRTRADDTQYF. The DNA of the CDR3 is TGTGCCAGCAGCCGTACTAGGGCGGACGATACGCAGTATTTT.

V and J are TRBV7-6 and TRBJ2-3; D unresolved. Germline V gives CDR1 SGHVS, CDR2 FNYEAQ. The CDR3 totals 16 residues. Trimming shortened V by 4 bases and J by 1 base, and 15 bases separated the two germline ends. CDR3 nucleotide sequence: TGTGCCAGCAGCTCCTCCTCGCTCGGAGGCACAGATACGCAGTATTTT. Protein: CASSSSSLGGTDTQYF.

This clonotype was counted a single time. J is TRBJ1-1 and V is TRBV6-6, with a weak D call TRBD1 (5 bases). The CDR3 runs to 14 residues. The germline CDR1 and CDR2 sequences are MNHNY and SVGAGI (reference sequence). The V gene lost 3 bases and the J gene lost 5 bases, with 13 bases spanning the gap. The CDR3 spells CASSYSGEGTEAFF. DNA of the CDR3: TGTGCCAGCAGTTATTCCGGGGAGGGGACTGAAGCTTTCTTT.

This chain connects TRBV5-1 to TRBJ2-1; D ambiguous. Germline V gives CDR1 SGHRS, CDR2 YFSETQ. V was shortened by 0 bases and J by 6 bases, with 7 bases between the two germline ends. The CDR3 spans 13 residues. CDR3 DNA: TGCGCCAGCAGCTTGGTCCCCCCCAATGAGCAGTTCTTC. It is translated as CASSLVPPNEQFF.

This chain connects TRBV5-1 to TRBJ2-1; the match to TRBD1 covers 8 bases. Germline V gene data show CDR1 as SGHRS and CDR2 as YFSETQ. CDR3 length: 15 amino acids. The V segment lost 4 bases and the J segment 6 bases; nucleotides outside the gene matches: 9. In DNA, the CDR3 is TGCGCCAGCAGCGTACAGGGGGACCCTACCAATGAGCAGTTCTTC. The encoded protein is CASSVQGDPTNEQFF. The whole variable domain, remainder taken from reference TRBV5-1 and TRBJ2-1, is KAGVTQTPRYLIKTRGQQVTLSCSPISGHRSVSWYQQTPGQGLQFLFEYFSETQRNKGNFPGRFSGRQFSNSRSEMNVSTLELGDSALYLCASSVQGDPTNEQFFGPGTRLTVL.

CDR3: CAISENVNEQFF. CDR3 nucleotides: TGTGCCATCAGTGAGAACGTCAATGAGCAGTTCTTC. V gene TRBV10-3 combines with J gene TRBJ2-1; D remains unclear. The germline CDR1 and CDR2 sequences are ENHRY and SYGVKD. Between the trimmed V and J ends, which lost 2 bases and 6 bases, there was a span of 5 bases. CDR3 size: 12 residues.

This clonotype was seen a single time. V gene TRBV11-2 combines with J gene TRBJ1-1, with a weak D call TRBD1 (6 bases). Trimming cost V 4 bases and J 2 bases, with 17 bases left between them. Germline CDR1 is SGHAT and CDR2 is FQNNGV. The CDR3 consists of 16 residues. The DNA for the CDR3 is TGTGCCAGCAGCTCCCCTAGAGTAGGGGGAAACACTGAAGCTTTCTTT. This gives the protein CASSSPRVGGNTEAFF.

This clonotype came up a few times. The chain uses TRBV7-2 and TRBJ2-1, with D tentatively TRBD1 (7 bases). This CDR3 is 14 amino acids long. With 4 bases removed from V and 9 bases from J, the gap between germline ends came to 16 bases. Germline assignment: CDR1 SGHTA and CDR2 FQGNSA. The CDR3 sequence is CASSWTTGATEQFF. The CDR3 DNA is TGTGCCAGCAGCTGGACTACAGGGGCTACTGAGCAGTTCTTC. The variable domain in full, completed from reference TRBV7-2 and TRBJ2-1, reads GAGVSQSPSNKVTEKGKDVELRCDPISGHTALYWYRQSLGQGLEFLIYFQGNSAPDKSGLPSDRFSAERTGGSVSTLTIQRTQQEDSAVYLCASSWTTGATEQFFGPGTRLTVL.

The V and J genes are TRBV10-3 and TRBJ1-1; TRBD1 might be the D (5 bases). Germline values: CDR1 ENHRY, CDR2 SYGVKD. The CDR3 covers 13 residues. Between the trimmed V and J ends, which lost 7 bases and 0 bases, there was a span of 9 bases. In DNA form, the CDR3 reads TGTGCCATCACCCAGGGAATGAACACTGAAGCTTTCTTT. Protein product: CAITQGMNTEAFF.

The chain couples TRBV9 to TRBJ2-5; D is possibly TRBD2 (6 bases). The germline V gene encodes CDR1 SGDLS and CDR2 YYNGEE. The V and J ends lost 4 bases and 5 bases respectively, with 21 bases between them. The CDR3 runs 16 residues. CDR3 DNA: TGTGCCAGCAGCCAATACTCAGGAGGGCTTAGGGAGACCCAGTACTTC. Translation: CASSQYSGGLRETQYF.

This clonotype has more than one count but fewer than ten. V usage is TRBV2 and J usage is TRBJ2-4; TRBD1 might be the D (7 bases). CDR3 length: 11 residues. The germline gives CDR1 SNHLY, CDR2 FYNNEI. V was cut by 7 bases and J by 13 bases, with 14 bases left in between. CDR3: CASTEAGQQYF. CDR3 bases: TGTGCCAGCACCGAGGCGGGACAGCAGTACTTC.

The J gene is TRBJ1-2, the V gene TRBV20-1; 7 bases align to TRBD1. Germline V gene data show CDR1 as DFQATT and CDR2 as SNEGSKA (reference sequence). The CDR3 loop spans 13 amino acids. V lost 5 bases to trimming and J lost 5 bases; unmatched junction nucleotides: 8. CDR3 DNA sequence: TGCAGTGCTTCCCGGGACAGAGGTTATGGCTACACCTTC. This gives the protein CSASRDRGYGYTF.

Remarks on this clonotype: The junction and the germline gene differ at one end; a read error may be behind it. CDR3 residues: CSAGEGAGNQPQHF. CDR3 coding DNA: TGCAGTGCTGGAGAGGGGGCGGGCAATCAGCCCCAGCATTTT. V gene TRBV20-1 combines with J gene TRBJ1-5; 7 bases match TRBD1. This CDR3 comprises 14 residues. Germline V CDR1 and CDR2: DFQATT, SNEGSKA (reference sequence).